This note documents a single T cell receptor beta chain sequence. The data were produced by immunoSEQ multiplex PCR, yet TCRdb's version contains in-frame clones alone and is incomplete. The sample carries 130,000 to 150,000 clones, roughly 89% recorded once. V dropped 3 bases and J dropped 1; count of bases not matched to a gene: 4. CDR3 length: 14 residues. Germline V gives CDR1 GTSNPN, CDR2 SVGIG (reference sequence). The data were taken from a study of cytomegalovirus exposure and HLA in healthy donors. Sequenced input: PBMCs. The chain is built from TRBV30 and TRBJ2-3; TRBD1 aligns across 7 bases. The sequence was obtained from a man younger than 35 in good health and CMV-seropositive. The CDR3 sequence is CAWSQGVGTDTQYF. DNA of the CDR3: TGTGCCTGGAGCCAGGGGGTGGGCACAGATACGCAGTATTTT.